This entry is about one T cell receptor (beta chain). The data are from a study of cytomegalovirus exposure and HLA in healthy donors. Study in general: Previous work identified roughly 120 million unique TCR beta sequences from approximately 190 million T cells.

The PCR had 60 Vbeta and 13 Jbeta primers. Sequenced by immunoSEQ multiplex PCR; TCRdb stores in-frame clones only, minus some. Here the sample spans under 200,000 clones, about two thirds being singletons. Sequencing input: PBMCs. This TCR came from a young woman in good health and CMV-seropositive.

CDR3 sequence: CASSERGTTEAFF. The CDR3, as DNA: TGTGCCAGCAGTGAAAGGGGAACCACTGAAGCTTTCTTT. The V and J genes are TRBV6-1 and TRBJ1-1, with D possibly TRBD1 on 5 matching bases. Between the trimmed V and J ends, which lost 2 bases and 4 bases, there was a span of 8 bases. CDR3 size: 13 residues. The germline gives CDR1 MNHNS, CDR2 SASEGT.